The rows below give T cell receptor beta chains drawn from one sample of a study of T cells in Graves' hyperthyroidism and ophthalmopathy. TCRdb used MiXCR to reprocess the multiplex PCR reads, holding one entry per CDR3 protein. Here the sample spans over 700,000 distinct CDR3 sequences, about 35% being singletons. Sequences were obtained from blood. These receptors all stem from a woman aged 35 to 49 with Graves' hyperthyroidism. Each CDR3 is given with its conserved first and last residue. The D gene is left open where the match is weak. Clone sizes are given selectively: once, few, many, or a class where the clone is expanded.

D gene	clone size	V gene	J gene	CDR3 DNA	CDR3 protein
TRBD1	-	TRBV7-2	TRBJ1-2	TGTGCCAGCAGCAACCGACAGGGCCTTGACGACTACACCTTC	CASSNRQGLDDYTF
TRBD1	-	TRBV7-6	TRBJ2-1	TGTGCCAGCAGCTTAGTAGGCCAGGGGGCAGTCAATGAGCAGTTCTTC	CASSLVGQGAVNEQFF
-	few	TRBV2	TRBJ1-6	TGTGCCAGCAGACAGACCGCGAACTCCTATAATTCACCCCTCCACTTT	CASRQTANSYNSPLHF
TRBD1	-	TRBV24-1	TRBJ1-2	TGTGCCACCGCGGAGCGGGACAGGGAAAACTCTAACTATGGCTACACCTTC	CATAERDRENSNYGYTF
-	-	TRBV29-1	TRBJ1-2	TGCAGCTTGACAGAAACTAACTATGGCTACACCTTC	CSLTETNYGYTF
-	many	TRBV10-3	TRBJ1-2	TGTGCCATCAGTGATAGGGACACCTCGTATGGCTACACCTTC	CAISDRDTSYGYTF
TRBD1	few	TRBV7-9	TRBJ1-1	TGTGCCAGCAGCCGCCTTCCGGGACAGGGAGACACTGAAGCTTTCTTT	CASSRLPGQGDTEAFF
-	-	TRBV10-3	TRBJ2-1	TGTGCCGTGGGCGGGGCAGGGGATTACAATGAGCAGTTCTTC	CAVGGAGDYNEQFF
-	-	TRBV7-2	TRBJ1-2	TGTGCCAGCAGTTTCCTCGGGACATACTATGGCTACACCTTC	CASSFLGTYYGYTF
TRBD1	few	TRBV19	TRBJ2-2	TGTGCCAGTAGTCGGGCAGGGGGGAACACCGGGGAGCTGTTTTTT	CASSRAGGNTGELFF
-	many	TRBV6-5	TRBJ1-2	TGTGCCAGCAGTTCTACCATCGAGGACTCCTATGGCTACACCTTC	CASSSTIEDSYGYTF
-	-	TRBV5-5	TRBJ1-5	TGTGCCAGCAGCTTGGCCCGGCATTTT	CASSLARHF
-	-	TRBV7-2	TRBJ2-7	TGTGCCAGCAGCTTAGAGGGGGGCCCGGTCCAGTACGAGCAGTACTTC	CASSLEGGPVQYEQYF
-	-	TRBV25-1	TRBJ1-4	TGTGCCAGCAGTTCCACGAGGGGATCCCAGGAGGAAAAACTGTTTTTT	CASSSTRGSQEEKLFF
-	many	TRBV10-3	TRBJ2-2	TGTGCCATCAGTGAATCTGACCAGAACACCGGGGAGCTGTTTTTT	CAISESDQNTGELFF
TRBD1	many	TRBV2	TRBJ2-7	TGTGCCAGCGGAGGACAGGTGATCTACGAGCAGTACTTC	CASGGQVIYEQYF
-	many	TRBV7-2	TRBJ2-5	TGTGCCAGCAGCTATAAGGGGGCCCAGTACTTC	CASSYKGAQYF
TRBD1	-	TRBV7-2	TRBJ1-6	TGTGCCAGCAGCTTAGGACAGGGCCTTCGGGCCCTCCACTTT	CASSLGQGLRALHF
-	many	TRBV6-1	TRBJ1-1	TGTGCCAGCAGTGATGTGGGTACGGACACTGAAGCTTTCTTT	CASSDVGTDTEAFF
TRBD1	many	TRBV10-3	TRBJ2-7	TGTACCATCAAAGCTGAGGGACAGGGCCTCTACGAGCAGTACTTC	CTIKAEGQGLYEQYF
TRBD1	many	TRBV20-1	TRBJ1-2	TGCAGTGCTAGAGATCGAAAGCAGGACAGGGGGCGCGGTGGCTACACCTTC	CSARDRKQDRGRGGYTF
TRBD1	many	TRBV7-8	TRBJ2-5	TGTGCCAGCAGCCCTGACAGGGCAGGGGAGACCCAGTACTTC	CASSPDRAGETQYF
-	-	TRBV20-1	TRBJ1-3	TGCAGTGCTTCCAGGGCCAGGGTAACCAACACCATATATTTT	CSASRARVTNTIYF
TRBD1	many	TRBV29-1	TRBJ2-5	TGCAGCGAAGAAAAGGCGACAGGGGACGAGACCCAGTACTTC	CSEEKATGDETQYF
-	many	TRBV7-9	TRBJ2-7	TGTGCCAGCAGCTTCGAGTACGAGCAGTACTTC	CASSFEYEQYF
TRBD1	few	TRBV4-1	TRBJ2-7	TGCGCCAGCAGCACGGGACAGGGGGCCCCGTCCTACGAGCAGTACTTC	CASSTGQGAPSYEQYF
TRBD2	-	TRBV3-1	TRBJ2-7	TGTGCCAGCAGCCCACAGCGGGGCTCCTACGAGCAGTACTTC	CASSPQRGSYEQYF
-	-	TRBV3-1	TRBJ2-7	TGTGCCAGCAGCCAGTCAAATACAGGGAGTAACGAGCAGTACTTC	CASSQSNTGSNEQYF
TRBD1	-	TRBV19	TRBJ1-5	TGTGCTACGACAGGGGGCGAGTATCAGCCCCAGCATTTT	CATTGGEYQPQHF
-	many	TRBV5-5	TRBJ1-2	TGTGCCAGCAGCGCGGAGGACAGTCGATTCCCTGGCTACACCTTC	CASSAEDSRFPGYTF
-	many	TRBV24-1	TRBJ1-1	TGTGCCACCAGTGATTCCCTCGGGGGCGAGAAGGCTTTCTTT	CATSDSLGGEKAFF
TRBD1	few	TRBV20-1	TRBJ1-6	TGCAGTGCTAGAGAACAGGGGAAAAATAATTCACCCCTCCACTTT	CSAREQGKNNSPLHF
TRBD1	-	TRBV19	TRBJ1-6	TGTGCCAGTAGCGACAGGGGGGATTCACCCCTCCACTTT	CASSDRGDSPLHF
-	many	TRBV6-5	TRBJ1-2	TGTGCCAGCAGTTACTTGGACAGCGGGTATGGCTACACCTTC	CASSYLDSGYGYTF
-	many	TRBV2	TRBJ1-1	TGTGCCAGCAGTTTGCAGGCGGACACTGAAGCTTTCTTT	CASSLQADTEAFF
-	many	TRBV5-5	TRBJ1-2	TGTGCCAGCAGCCCGGCCACCGAACCCATCTACACCTTC	CASSPATEPIYTF
-	many	TRBV7-2	TRBJ1-4	TGTGCCAGCAGCTTACAGGGCTGGGCTGAAAAACTGTTTTTT	CASSLQGWAEKLFF
TRBD1	many	TRBV7-2	TRBJ2-7	TGTGCCAGCAGCTCAACAGGGGCCTACGAGCAGTACTTC	CASSSTGAYEQYF
-	many	TRBV7-2	TRBJ2-5	TGTGCCAGCAGCTTCGGCGGCAGGGGGGAAGAGACCCAGTACTTC	CASSFGGRGEETQYF
-	many	TRBV20-1	TRBJ2-7	TGCAGTGCTCAAAGTACGGTGAAGGGGCAAAACGAGCAGTACTTC	CSAQSTVKGQNEQYF
-	many	TRBV6-5	TRBJ1-1	TGTGCCAGCAAACGGTTCATGAACACTGAAGCTTTCTTT	CASKRFMNTEAFF
TRBD1	many	TRBV7-6	TRBJ2-2	TGTGCCAGCAGCTTAGAACGGACAGGGTCGAGCGGGGAGCTGTTTTTT	CASSLERTGSSGELFF